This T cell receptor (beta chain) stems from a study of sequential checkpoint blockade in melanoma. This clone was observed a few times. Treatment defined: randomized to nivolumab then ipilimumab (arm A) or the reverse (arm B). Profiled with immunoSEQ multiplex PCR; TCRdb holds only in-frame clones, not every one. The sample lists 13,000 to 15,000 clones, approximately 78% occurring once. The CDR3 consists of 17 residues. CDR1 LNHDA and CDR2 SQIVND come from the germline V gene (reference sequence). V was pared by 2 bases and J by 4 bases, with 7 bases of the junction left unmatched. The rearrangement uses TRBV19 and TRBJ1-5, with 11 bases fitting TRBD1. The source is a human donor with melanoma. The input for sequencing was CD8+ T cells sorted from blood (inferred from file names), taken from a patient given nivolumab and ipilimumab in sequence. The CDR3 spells CASSIRDRGEENQPQHF. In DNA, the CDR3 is TGTGCCAGTAGTATAAGGGACAGGGGGGAAGAAAATCAGCCCCAGCATTTT.